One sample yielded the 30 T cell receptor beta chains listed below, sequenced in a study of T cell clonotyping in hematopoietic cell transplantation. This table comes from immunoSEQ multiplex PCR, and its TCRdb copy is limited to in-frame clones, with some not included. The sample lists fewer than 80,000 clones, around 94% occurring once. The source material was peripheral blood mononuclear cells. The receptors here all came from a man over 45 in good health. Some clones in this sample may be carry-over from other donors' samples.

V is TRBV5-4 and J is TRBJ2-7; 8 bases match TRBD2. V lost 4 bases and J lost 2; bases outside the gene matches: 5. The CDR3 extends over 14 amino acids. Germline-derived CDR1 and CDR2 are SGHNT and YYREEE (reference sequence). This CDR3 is CASSAPGGTYEQYF. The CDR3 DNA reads TGTGCCAGCAGCGCACCGGGGGGGACCTACGAGCAGTACTTC.

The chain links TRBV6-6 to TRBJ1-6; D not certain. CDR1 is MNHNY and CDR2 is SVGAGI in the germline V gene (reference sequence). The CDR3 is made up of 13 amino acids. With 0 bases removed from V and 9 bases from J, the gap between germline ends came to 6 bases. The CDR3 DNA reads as TGTGCCAGCAGTTACTCCGACCGTTCACCCCTCCACTTT. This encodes CASSYSDRSPLHF.

In nucleotides, the CDR3 is TGTGCCAGCAGCGTCGGACAGGGCCGGGAGCTGTTTTTT. Protein: CASSVGQGRELFF. This rearrangement joins TRBV7-3 to TRBJ2-2; 8 positions agree with TRBD1. Germline loops: CDR1 SGHTA, CDR2 FQGTGA. Losses at the gene ends were 5 bases for V and 9 bases for J; bases not matched to a gene: 5. The CDR3 extends over 13 amino acids.

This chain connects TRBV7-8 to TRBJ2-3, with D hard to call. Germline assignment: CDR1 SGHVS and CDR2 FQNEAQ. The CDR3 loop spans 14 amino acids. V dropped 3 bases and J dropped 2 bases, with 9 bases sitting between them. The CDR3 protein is CASSFQGNTDTQYF. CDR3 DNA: TGTGCCAGCAGCTTTCAAGGAAACACAGATACGCAGTATTTT.

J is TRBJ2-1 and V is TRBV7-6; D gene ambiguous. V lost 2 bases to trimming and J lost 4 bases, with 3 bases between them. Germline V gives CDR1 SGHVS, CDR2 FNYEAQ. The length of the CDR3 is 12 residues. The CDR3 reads CASSLTYNEQFF. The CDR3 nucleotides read TGTGCCAGCAGCTTAACGTACAATGAGCAGTTCTTC.

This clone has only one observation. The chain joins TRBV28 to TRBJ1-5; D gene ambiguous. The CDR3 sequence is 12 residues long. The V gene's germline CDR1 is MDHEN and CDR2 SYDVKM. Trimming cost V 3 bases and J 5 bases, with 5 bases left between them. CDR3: CASSLEYQPQHF. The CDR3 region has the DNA TGTGCCAGCAGTTTGGAGTATCAGCCCCAGCATTTT.

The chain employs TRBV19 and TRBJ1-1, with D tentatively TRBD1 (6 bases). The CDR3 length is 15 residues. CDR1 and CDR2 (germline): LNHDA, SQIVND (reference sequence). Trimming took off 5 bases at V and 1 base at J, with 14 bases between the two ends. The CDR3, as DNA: TGTGCCAGTAGTGTCCGGGGGGCCGGGAACACTGAAGCTTTCTTT. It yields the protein CASSVRGAGNTEAFF.

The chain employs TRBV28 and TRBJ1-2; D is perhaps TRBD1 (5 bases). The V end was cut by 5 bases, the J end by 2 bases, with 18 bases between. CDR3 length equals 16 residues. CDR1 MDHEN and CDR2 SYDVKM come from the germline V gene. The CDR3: CASSPLDGTENYGYTF. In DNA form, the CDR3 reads TGTGCCAGCAGTCCTTTAGACGGGACCGAGAACTATGGCTACACCTTC.

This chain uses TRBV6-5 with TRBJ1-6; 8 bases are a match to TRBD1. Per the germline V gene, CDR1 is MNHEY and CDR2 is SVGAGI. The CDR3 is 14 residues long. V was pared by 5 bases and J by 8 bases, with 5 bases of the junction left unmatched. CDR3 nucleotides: TGTGCCAGCAGTGCAATGGACAGGGATTCACCCCTCCACTTT. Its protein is CASSAMDRDSPLHF.

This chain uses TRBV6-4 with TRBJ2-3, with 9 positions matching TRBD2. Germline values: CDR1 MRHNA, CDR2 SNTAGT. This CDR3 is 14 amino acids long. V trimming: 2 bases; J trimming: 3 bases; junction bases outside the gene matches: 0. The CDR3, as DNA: TGTGCCAGCAGTGACGCGGGGGGGACAGATACGCAGTATTTT. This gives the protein CASSDAGGTDTQYF.

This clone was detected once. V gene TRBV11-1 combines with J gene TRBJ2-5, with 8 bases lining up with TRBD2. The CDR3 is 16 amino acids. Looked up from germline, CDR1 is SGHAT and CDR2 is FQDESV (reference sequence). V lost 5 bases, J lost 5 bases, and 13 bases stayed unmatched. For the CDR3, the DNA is TGTGCCAGCAGCCACTTTTGGCGGGGGGCCACGGAGACCCAGTACTTC. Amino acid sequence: CASSHFWRGATETQYF.

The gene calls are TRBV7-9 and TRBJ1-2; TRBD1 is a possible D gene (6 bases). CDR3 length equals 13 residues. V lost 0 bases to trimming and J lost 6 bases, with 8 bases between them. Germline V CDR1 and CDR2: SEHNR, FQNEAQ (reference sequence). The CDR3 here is CASSLAGGHGYTF. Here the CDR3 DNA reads TGTGCCAGCAGCTTAGCAGGGGGGCATGGCTACACCTTC. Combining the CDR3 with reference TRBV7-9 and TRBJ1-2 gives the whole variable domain DTGVSQNPRHKITKRGQNVTFRCDPISEHNRLYWYRQTLGQGPEFLTYFQNEAQLEKSRLLSDRFSAERPKGSFSTLEIQRTEQGDSAMYLCASSLAGGHGYTFGSGTRLTVV.

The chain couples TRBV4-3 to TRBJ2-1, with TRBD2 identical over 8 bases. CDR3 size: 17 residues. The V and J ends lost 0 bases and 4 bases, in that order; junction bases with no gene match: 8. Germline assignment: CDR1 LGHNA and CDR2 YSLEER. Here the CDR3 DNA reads TGCGCCAGCAGCCAAGAAGTTCATAGCGGGATGTACAATGAGCAGTTCTTC. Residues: CASSQEVHSGMYNEQFF.

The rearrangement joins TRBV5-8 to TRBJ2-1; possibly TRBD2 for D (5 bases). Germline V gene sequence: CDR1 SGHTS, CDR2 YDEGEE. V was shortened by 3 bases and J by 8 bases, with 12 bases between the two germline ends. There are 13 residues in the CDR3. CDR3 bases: TGTGCCAGCAGCTCTCGGGGAGAGGATGAGCAGTTCTTC. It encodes CASSSRGEDEQFF.

The CDR3 here is CAWSTGRKDTQYF. CDR3 DNA sequence: TGTGCCTGGAGTACGGGACGTAAAGATACGCAGTATTTT. The chain recombines TRBV30 with TRBJ2-3, with D perhaps TRBD1 or TRBD2 (5 bases each). The CDR3 has 13 residues. The germline V gene has CDR1 GTSNPN and CDR2 SVGIG (reference sequence). Trimming took off 2 bases at V and 5 bases at J, with 11 bases between the two ends. Combining the CDR3 with reference TRBV30 and TRBJ2-3 gives the whole variable domain SQTIHQWPATLVQPVGSPLSLECTVEGTSNPNLYWYRQAAGRGLQLLFYSVGIGQISSEVPQNLSASRPQDRQFILSSKKLLLSDSGFYLCAWSTGRKDTQYFGPGTRLTVL.

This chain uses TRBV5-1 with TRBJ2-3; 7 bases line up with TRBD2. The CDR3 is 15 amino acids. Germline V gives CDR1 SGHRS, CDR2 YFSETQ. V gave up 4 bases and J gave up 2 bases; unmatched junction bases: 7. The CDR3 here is CASSAPGRNTDTQYF. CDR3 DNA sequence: TGCGCCAGCAGCGCCCCCGGGAGGAACACAGATACGCAGTATTTT.

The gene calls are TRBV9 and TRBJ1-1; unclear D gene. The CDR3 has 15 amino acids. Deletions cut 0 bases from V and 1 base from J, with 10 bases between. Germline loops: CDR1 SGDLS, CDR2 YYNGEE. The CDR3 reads CASSVGQSQNTEAFF. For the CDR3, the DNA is TGTGCCAGCAGCGTAGGCCAGAGCCAGAACACTGAAGCTTTCTTT.

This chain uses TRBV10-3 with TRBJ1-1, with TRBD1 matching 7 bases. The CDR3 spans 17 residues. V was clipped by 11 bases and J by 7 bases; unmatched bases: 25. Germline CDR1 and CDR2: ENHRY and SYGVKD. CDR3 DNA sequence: TGTGCCGCCTCCCCTCAGCCTACCGGGACAGAGGTAGATGAAGCTTTCTTT. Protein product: CAASPQPTGTEVDEAFF.

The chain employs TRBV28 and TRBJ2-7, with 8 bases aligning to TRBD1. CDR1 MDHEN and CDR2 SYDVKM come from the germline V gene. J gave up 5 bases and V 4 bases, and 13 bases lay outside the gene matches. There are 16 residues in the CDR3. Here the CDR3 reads CASSSLDRGSRDEQYF. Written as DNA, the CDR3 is TGTGCCAGCAGTTCACTCGACAGGGGAAGTAGGGACGAGCAGTACTTC.

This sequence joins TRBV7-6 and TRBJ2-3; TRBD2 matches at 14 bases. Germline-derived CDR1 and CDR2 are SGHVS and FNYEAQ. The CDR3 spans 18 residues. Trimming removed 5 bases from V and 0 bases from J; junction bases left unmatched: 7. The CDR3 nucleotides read TGTGCCAGCAGCCCGGGACTAGCGGGGGTTACTAGCACAGATACGCAGTATTTT. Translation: CASSPGLAGVTSTDTQYF.

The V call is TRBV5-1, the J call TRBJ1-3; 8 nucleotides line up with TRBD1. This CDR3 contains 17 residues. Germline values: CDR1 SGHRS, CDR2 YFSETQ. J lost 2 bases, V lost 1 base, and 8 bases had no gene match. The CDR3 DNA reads TGCGCCAGCAGCTTGACTCTTTTGACAGGGGCTGGAAACACCATATATTTT. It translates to CASSLTLLTGAGNTIYF.

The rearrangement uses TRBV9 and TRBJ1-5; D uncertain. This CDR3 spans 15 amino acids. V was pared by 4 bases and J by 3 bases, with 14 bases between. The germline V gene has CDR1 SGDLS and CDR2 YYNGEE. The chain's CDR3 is CASSLRGRVNQPQHF. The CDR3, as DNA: TGTGCCAGCAGCTTACGGGGTCGGGTCAATCAGCCCCAGCATTTT.

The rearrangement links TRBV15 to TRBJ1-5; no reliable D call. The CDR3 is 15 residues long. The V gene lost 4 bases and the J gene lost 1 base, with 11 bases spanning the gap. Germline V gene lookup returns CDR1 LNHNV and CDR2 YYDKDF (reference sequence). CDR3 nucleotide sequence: TGTGCCACCAGCATCATTATAGGGAGCAATCAGCCCCAGCATTTT. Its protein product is CATSIIIGSNQPQHF.

CDR3 DNA: TGTGCCAGCAGTTTGAATTATAATGAGCAGTTCTTC. Protein sequence: CASSLNYNEQFF. The chain combines TRBV28 with TRBJ2-1; D ambiguous. V was trimmed by 3 bases and J by 7 bases, leaving 7 bases between them. The CDR3 spans 12 residues. The germline V gene encodes CDR1 MDHEN and CDR2 SYDVKM.

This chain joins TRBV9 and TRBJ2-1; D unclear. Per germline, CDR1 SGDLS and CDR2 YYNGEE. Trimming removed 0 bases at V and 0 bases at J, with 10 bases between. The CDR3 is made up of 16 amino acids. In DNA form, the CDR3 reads TGTGCCAGCAGCGTAGCCGTGAGCAGCTCCTACAATGAGCAGTTCTTC. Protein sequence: CASSVAVSSSYNEQFF.

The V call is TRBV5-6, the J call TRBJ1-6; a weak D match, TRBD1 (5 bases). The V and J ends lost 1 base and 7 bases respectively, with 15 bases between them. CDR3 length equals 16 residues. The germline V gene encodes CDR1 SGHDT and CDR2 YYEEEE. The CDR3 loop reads CASSLPSTVRNSPLHF. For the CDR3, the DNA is TGTGCCAGCAGCTTGCCCTCGACAGTACGAAATTCACCCCTCCACTTT.

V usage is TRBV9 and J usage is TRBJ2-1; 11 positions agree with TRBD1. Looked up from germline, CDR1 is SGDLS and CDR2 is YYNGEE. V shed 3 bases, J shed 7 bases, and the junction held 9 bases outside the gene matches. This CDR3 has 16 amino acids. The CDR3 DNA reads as TGTGCCAGCAGCGCCCCCGGGACAGGGGGGATGAATGAGCAGTTCTTC. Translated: CASSAPGTGGMNEQFF.

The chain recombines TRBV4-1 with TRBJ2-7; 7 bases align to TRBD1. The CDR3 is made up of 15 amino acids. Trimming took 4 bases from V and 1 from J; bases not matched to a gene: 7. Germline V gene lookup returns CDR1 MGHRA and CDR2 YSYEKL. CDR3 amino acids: CASSLLDRASYEQYF. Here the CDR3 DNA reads TGCGCCAGCAGCCTACTCGACAGGGCTTCCTACGAGCAGTACTTC.

CDR3 sequence: CASSSDRGQPQHF. CDR3 bases: TGTGCCAGCAGTTCAGACAGGGGGCAGCCCCAGCATTTT. This chain connects TRBV28 to TRBJ1-5; 9 positions agree with TRBD1. Germline V gene sequence: CDR1 MDHEN, CDR2 SYDVKM. The CDR3 totals 13 residues. Losses at the gene ends were 4 bases for V and 7 bases for J; bases not matched to a gene: 2. The complete variable domain, with remaining parts taken from reference TRBV28 and TRBJ1-5, reads DVKVTQSSRYLVKRTGEKVFLECVQDMDHENMFWYRQDPGLGLRLIYFSYDVKMKEKGDIPEGYSVSREKKERFSLILESASTNQTSMYLCASSSDRGQPQHFGDGTRLSIL.

CDR3 region: CASSLGGGTGELFF. The CDR3 DNA is TGTGCCAGCAGCTTAGGGGGAGGGACCGGGGAGCTGTTTTTT. The chain joins TRBV7-2 to TRBJ2-2, with 7 nucleotides matching TRBD2. The CDR3 runs to 14 residues. The J segment lost 5 bases and the V segment lost 1 base, leaving 1 base of the junction unmatched. Germline V gives CDR1 SGHTA, CDR2 FQGNSA. Together with reference TRBV7-2 and TRBJ2-2, the CDR3 gives the full variable domain: GAGVSQSPSNKVTEKGKDVELRCDPISGHTALYWYRQSLGQGLEFLIYFQGNSAPDKSGLPSDRFSAERTGGSVSTLTIQRTQQEDSAVYLCASSLGGGTGELFFGEGSRLTVL.